Below are 16 T cell receptor beta chains sequenced from a single sample in a study of beta chain features in type 1 diabetes. Broader study findings: Moderate but significant shortening of TCRB CDR3s was recorded in all four CD4+ subsets from Type 1 diabetes patients.

What was sequenced were expressed TCRB transcripts, since all of the isolated RNA had been reverse transcribed. Generated by immunoSEQ multiplex PCR, the TCRdb table keeps only in-frame clones and is missing some. The sample lists 500,000 to 850,000 clones; over 13% were seen once. Antigens of these TCRs are unknown. The sequenced material came from naive CD4+ T cells from blood. The source of these receptors is a man between 18 and 35 years old with type 1 diabetes.

This clone has only a few counts. The CDR3 reads CASSLEQGNYGYTF. The CDR3 DNA follows: TGTGCCAGCAGCTTAGAACAGGGTAACTATGGCTACACCTTC. V is TRBV7-9 and J is TRBJ1-2; tentatively, D is TRBD1 (6 bases). V lost 1 base and J 1 base, leaving 7 bases between the germline ends. Germline V gene data show CDR1 as SEHNR and CDR2 as FQNEAQ (reference sequence). This CDR3 comprises 14 residues.

In its sample, this clone was seen a few times. The V and J genes are TRBV9 and TRBJ1-2; D unclear. The CDR3 length is 12 residues. Germline CDR1 and CDR2: SGDLS and YYNGEE. V was trimmed by 4 bases and J by 8 bases, leaving 12 bases between them. This chain's CDR3 is CASSPQSGGYTF. Here the CDR3 DNA reads TGTGCCAGCAGCCCCCAATCGGGGGGCTACACCTTC.

The chain links TRBV4-2 to TRBJ2-1; D not resolved. The CDR3 covers 15 residues. The V gene's germline CDR1 is LGHNA and CDR2 YNFKEQ. Trimming removed 0 bases from V and 0 bases from J, with 6 bases in between. CDR3 in DNA: TGTGCCAGCAGCCAAGATCTACTCTCCTACAATGAGCAGTTCTTC. As protein: CASSQDLLSYNEQFF.

The rearrangement uses TRBV6-5 and TRBJ2-5; no clear D gene. V was cut by 7 bases and J by 1 base, with 7 bases left in between. Germline CDR1 reads MNHEY; CDR2 reads SVGAGI. CDR3 length: 12 amino acids. The CDR3 protein is CASIDTQETQYF. Written as DNA, the CDR3 is TGTGCCAGCATCGACACCCAAGAGACCCAGTACTTC.

This chain links TRBV6-6 with TRBJ2-1; D is ambiguous. Trimming removed 6 bases from V and 6 bases from J, with 9 bases in between. Germline V gene lookup returns CDR1 MNHNY and CDR2 SVGAGI (reference sequence). The CDR3 sequence is 12 residues long. CDR3 in amino acids: CASRTVSNEQFF. CDR3 in DNA: TGTGCCAGCAGAACTGTCTCCAATGAGCAGTTCTTC.

This clone was detected only a few times. CDR3: CSVESGYSGNTIYF. CDR3 nucleotide sequence: TGCAGCGTTGAATCGGGTTACTCTGGAAACACCATATATTTT. V and J are TRBV29-1 and TRBJ1-3; D gene ambiguous. Germline CDR1 reads SQVTM; CDR2 reads ANQGSEA. The CDR3 spans 14 residues. V gave up 2 bases and J gave up 0 bases, with 8 bases separating them.

The chain combines TRBV7-2 with TRBJ1-6; no clear D gene. The CDR3 extends over 12 amino acids. Germline V gene data show CDR1 as SGHTA and CDR2 as FQGNSA. The ends were cut back, 2 bases at V and 9 bases at J, with 5 bases in the middle. The CDR3 sequence is CASSLSPSPLHF. In DNA form, the CDR3 reads TGTGCCAGCAGCTTATCACCTTCACCCCTCCACTTT.

The chain links TRBV27 to TRBJ2-3, with 10 nucleotides matching TRBD1. The V segment lost 8 bases and the J segment 6 bases; nucleotides outside the gene matches: 8. This CDR3 has 14 residues. Germline CDR1 MNHEY, CDR2 SMNVEV (reference sequence). The CDR3 nucleotides read TGTGCCAGCTCCCGGGACAGGGGCAGGGATACGCAGTATTTT. It translates to CASSRDRGRDTQYF.

The chain carries TRBV18 and TRBJ2-1; 7 positions agree with TRBD1. Trimming removed 3 bases from V and 6 bases from J; junction bases left unmatched: 2. This CDR3 contains 13 residues. Germline CDR1 is KGHSH and CDR2 is LQKENI. The CDR3 DNA follows: TGTGCCAGCTCACCTTCAGGGGGCAATGAGCAGTTCTTC. Its translation: CASSPSGGNEQFF.

The V gene is TRBV30, the J gene TRBJ2-7; D is undetermined. In germline, CDR1 is GTSNPN, CDR2 SVGIG (reference sequence). Deletions cut 4 bases from V and 6 bases from J, with 7 bases between. This CDR3 comprises 10 residues. The CDR3 region is CAWKSREQYF. CDR3 coding DNA: TGTGCCTGGAAGAGCCGCGAGCAGTACTTC.

This chain uses TRBV28 with TRBJ1-2; D perhaps matches TRBD1 (5 bases). The ends were cut back, 7 bases at V and 3 bases at J, with 15 bases in the middle. Germline V lookup: CDR1 MDHEN, CDR2 SYDVKM. The CDR3 extends over 14 amino acids. CDR3 bases: TGTGCCAGCACCCTAGGCCAGGGCCACTATGGCTACACCTTC. Translated: CASTLGQGHYGYTF.

This clone showed up just a few times. V usage is TRBV2 and J usage is TRBJ2-7, with 8 positions matching TRBD1. Germline values: CDR1 SNHLY, CDR2 FYNNEI. V was clipped by 7 bases and J by 1 base; unmatched bases: 6. CDR3 length equals 14 residues. CDR3 in amino acids: CASTGQGASYEQYF. The CDR3 nucleotides read TGTGCCAGCACTGGGCAGGGGGCATCCTACGAGCAGTACTTC.

Only a few counts were recorded for this clone. The V gene is TRBV30, the J gene TRBJ1-6; 7 nucleotides match TRBD1. CDR1 GTSNPN and CDR2 SVGIG come from the germline V gene (reference sequence). The CDR3 is made up of 15 amino acids. V lost 2 bases and J lost 6; bases outside the gene matches: 7. The CDR3 nucleotides are TGTGCCTGGAGTAAAGCCGGGACAGTTAATTCACCCCTCCACTTT. Residues: CAWSKAGTVNSPLHF.

CDR3 sequence reads: CASSGGEKLFF. The CDR3 DNA sequence: TGTGCCAGCAGTGGGGGTGAAAAACTGTTTTTT. This chain connects TRBV25-1 to TRBJ1-4; D gene ambiguous. The germline CDR1 and CDR2 sequences are MGHDK and SYGVNS. The length of the CDR3 is 11 residues. V dropped 4 bases and J dropped 7 bases, with 4 bases sitting between them.

This clone was seen a handful of times. J is TRBJ2-1 and V is TRBV18, with 8 positions matching TRBD2. The junction had 11 bases not matched to a gene; V was cut back by 2 bases and J by 8 bases. This CDR3 region has 16 residues. Germline values: CDR1 KGHSH, CDR2 LQKENI. The CDR3 region is CASSPRAGLVADEQFF. Written as DNA, the CDR3 is TGTGCCAGCTCACCAAGGGCGGGACTAGTTGCGGATGAGCAGTTCTTC.

This chain links TRBV28 with TRBJ2-6; D uncertain. V was trimmed by 3 bases and J by 1 base, leaving 4 bases between them. The germline V gene encodes CDR1 MDHEN and CDR2 SYDVKM. This CDR3 has 14 amino acids. The CDR3 DNA sequence: TGTGCCAGCAGTTTCACTTCTGGGGCCAACGTCCTGACTTTC. It yields the protein CASSFTSGANVLTF.